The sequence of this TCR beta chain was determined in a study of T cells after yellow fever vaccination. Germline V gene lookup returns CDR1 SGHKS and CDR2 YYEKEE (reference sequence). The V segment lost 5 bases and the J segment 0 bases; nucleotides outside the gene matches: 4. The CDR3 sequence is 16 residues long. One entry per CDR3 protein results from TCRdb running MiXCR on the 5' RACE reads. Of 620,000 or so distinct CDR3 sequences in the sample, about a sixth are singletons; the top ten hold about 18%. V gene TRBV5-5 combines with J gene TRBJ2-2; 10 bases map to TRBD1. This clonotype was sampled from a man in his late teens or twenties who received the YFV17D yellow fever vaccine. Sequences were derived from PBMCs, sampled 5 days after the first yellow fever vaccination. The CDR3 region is CASRRDRGANTGELFF. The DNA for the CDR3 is TGTGCCAGCAGGAGGGACAGGGGAGCGAACACCGGGGAGCTGTTTTTT.